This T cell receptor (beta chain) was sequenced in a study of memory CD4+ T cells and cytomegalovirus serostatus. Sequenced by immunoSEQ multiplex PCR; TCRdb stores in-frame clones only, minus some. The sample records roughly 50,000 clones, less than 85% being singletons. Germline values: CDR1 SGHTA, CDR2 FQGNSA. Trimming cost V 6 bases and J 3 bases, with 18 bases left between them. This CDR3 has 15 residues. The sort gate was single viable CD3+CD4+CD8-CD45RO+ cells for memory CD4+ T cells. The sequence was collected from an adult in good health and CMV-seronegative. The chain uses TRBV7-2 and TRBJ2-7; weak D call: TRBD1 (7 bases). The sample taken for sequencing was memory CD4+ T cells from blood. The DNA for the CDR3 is TGTGCCAGCAGTCCGCGGGGACAGTCAAGCTACGAGCAGTACTTC. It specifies CASSPRGQSSYEQYF.